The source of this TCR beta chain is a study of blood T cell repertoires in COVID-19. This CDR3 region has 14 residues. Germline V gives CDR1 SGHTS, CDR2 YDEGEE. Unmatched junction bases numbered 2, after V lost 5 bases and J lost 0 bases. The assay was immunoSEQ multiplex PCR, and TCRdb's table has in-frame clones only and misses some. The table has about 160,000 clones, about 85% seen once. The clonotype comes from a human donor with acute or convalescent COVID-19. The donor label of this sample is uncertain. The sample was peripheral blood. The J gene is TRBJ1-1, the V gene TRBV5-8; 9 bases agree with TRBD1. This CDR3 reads CASRYRGLNTEAFF. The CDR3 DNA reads TGTGCCAGCAGGTACAGGGGGCTGAACACTGAAGCTTTCTTT.